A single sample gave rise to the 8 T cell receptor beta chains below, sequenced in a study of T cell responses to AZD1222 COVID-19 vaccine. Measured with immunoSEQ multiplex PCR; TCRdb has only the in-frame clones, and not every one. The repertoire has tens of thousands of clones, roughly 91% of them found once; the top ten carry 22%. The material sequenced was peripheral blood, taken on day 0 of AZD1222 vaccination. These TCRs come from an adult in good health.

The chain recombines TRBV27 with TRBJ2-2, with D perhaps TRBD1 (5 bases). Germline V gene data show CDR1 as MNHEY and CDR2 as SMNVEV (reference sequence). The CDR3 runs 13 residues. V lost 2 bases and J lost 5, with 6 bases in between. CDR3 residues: CASSLAGTGELFF. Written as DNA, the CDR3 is TGTGCCAGCAGTTTAGCAGGGACCGGGGAGCTGTTTTTT.

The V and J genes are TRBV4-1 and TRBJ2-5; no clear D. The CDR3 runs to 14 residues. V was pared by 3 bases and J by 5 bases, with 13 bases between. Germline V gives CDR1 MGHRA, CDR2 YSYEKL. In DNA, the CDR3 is TGCGCCAGCAGCCAGCTCCGGGTGGGGGAGACCCAGTACTTC. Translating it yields CASSQLRVGETQYF.

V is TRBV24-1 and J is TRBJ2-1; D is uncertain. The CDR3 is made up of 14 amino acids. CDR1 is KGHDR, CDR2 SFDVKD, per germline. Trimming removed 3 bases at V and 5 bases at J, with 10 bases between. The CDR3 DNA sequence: TGTGCCACCAGTGATCCTCCCCCGAACAATGAGCAGTTCTTC. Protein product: CATSDPPPNNEQFF.

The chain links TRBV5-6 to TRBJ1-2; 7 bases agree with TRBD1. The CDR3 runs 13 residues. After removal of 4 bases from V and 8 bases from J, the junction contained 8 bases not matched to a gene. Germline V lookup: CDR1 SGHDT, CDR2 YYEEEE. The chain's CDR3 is CASSSGQARGYTF. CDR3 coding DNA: TGTGCCAGCAGCAGCGGACAGGCTCGAGGCTACACCTTC.

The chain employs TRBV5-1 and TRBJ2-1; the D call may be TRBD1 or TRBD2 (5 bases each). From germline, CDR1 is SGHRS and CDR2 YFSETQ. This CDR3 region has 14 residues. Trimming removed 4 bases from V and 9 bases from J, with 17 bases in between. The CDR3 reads CASSSGTGRGEQFF. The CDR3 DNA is TGCGCCAGCAGCAGTGGCACAGGTCGGGGTGAGCAGTTCTTC.

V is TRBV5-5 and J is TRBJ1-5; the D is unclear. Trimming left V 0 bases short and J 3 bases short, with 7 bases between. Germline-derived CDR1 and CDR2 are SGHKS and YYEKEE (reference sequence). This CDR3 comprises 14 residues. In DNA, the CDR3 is TGTGCCAGCAGCTTGGACAGCCTCAATCAGCCCCAGCATTTT. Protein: CASSLDSLNQPQHF.

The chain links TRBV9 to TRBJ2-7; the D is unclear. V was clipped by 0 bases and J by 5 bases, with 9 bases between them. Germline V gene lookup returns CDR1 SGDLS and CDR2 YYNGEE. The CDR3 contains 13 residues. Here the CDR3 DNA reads TGTGCCAGCAGCGTAGCGGTAAGGGACGAGCAGTACTTC. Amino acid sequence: CASSVAVRDEQYF.

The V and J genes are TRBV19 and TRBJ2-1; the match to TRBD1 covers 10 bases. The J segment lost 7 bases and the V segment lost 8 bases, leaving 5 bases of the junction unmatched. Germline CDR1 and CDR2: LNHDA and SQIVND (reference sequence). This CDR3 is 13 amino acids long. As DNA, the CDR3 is TGTGCCAGTTCGGGACAGGGGATTAATGAGCAGTTCTTC. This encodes CASSGQGINEQFF.